This record looks at one T cell receptor (beta chain) sequence and its context. No antigen is known for it. The data were obtained in a study of T cells after yellow fever vaccination. Study observations and caveats: The presence of abundant clonotypes contaminating from the bulk population was possible in FACS-sorted repertoires. Post-booster samples contained most primary-vaccination clones (approximately 95% CD4, about 90% CD8). Only a small proportion of the clonotypes turned up in both the CD4 and the CD8 compartments, likely arising from convergent recombination.

CDR3 size: 17 residues. Germline-derived CDR1 and CDR2 are LGHNA and YNFKEQ. V dropped 0 bases and J dropped 4; count of bases not matched to a gene: 6. It was through 5'RACE template switching that TCR cDNA was made, with a universal primer site and UMIs added. TCRdb ran MiXCR on the 5' RACE reads and lists one entry per CDR3 protein. The repertoire consists of 360,000 or so distinct CDR3 sequences, with more than 9% occurring once and the leading ten covering 15% to 20%. The V and J genes are TRBV4-2 and TRBJ2-3; 11 bases are shared with TRBD2. The source was PBMCs, collected on the day of the first yellow fever vaccination. The clonotype was recovered from a man aged 18 to 30 who received the YFV17D yellow fever vaccine. The CDR3 sequence: CASSQDLILAGADTQYF. For the CDR3, the DNA is TGTGCCAGCAGCCAAGATCTCATACTAGCGGGGGCAGATACGCAGTATTTT.